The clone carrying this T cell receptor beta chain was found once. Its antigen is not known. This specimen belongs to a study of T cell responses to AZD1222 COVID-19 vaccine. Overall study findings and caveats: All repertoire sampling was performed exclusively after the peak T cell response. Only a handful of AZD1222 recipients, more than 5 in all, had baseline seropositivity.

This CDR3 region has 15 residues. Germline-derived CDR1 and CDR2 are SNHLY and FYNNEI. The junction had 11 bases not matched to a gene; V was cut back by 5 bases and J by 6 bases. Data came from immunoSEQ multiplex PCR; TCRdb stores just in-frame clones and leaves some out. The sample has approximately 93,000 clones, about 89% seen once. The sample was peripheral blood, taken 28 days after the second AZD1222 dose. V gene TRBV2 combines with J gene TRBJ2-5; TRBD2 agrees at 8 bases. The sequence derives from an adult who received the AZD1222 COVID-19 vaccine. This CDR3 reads CASSIRLSGAKTQYF. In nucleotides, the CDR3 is TGTGCCAGCAGTATTCGCCTTAGCGGGGCAAAGACCCAGTACTTC.